These 15 T cell receptor beta chains were sequenced from one sample in a study of PD-1 blockade in mismatch repair-deficient tumors. The method was immunoSEQ multiplex PCR; TCRdb's version includes in-frame clones alone and lacks a portion of them. Counted here are more than 90,000 clones, 60% to 85% occurring once; the ten biggest clones make up 4.7%. The sample was peripheral blood, taken just over 59 weeks after starting pembrolizumab. These receptors were taken from an adult with mismatch repair-deficient cancer.

The table lists this clone with a few counts. This rearrangement joins TRBV5-1 to TRBJ2-7; TRBD1 matches 12 bases. The length of the CDR3 is 15 residues. The V gene's germline CDR1 is SGHRS and CDR2 YFSETQ. J lost 3 bases, V lost 0 bases, and 1 base had no gene match. CDR3 in amino acids: CASSLGDRGLYEQYF. DNA for the CDR3: TGCGCCAGCAGCTTGGGGGACAGGGGGCTCTACGAGCAGTACTTC. The whole variable domain, filled in from reference TRBV5-1 and TRBJ2-7, reads KAGVTQTPRYLIKTRGQQVTLSCSPISGHRSVSWYQQTPGQGLQFLFEYFSETQRNKGNFPGRFSGRQFSNSRSEMNVSTLELGDSALYLCASSLGDRGLYEQYFGPGTRLTVT.

The chain couples TRBV11-3 to TRBJ2-2; D could derive from TRBD1 or TRBD2 (6 bases each). Trimming removed 4 bases from V and 0 bases from J, with 9 bases in between. The germline V gene has CDR1 SGHNT and CDR2 YENEEA. The CDR3 is 15 residues long. The CDR3 protein is CASSSGDTNTGELFF. In DNA form, the CDR3 reads TGTGCCAGCAGCTCGGGGGACACGAACACCGGGGAGCTGTTTTTT.

The chain links TRBV7-9 to TRBJ2-2; 11 bases fit TRBD2. The CDR3 totals 18 residues. V gave up 4 bases and J gave up 6 bases; unmatched junction bases: 13. CDR1 is SEHNR and CDR2 is FQNEAQ in the germline V gene (reference sequence). In DNA form, the CDR3 reads TGTGCCAGCAGCTCGAATAGCGGGAGGGCCGGAAGGGCCGGGGAGCTGTTTTTT. It is translated as CASSSNSGRAGRAGELFF.

This clone was observed a handful of times. V usage is TRBV5-4 and J usage is TRBJ2-2, with a tentative D call TRBD2 (5 bases). Looked up from germline, CDR1 is SGHNT and CDR2 is YYREEE (reference sequence). V was pared by 3 bases and J by 3 bases, with 12 bases between. The CDR3 runs 15 residues. CDR3 residues: CASSSRVRDTGELFF. DNA of the CDR3: TGTGCCAGCAGCTCGAGGGTCAGAGACACCGGGGAGCTGTTTTTT.

The genes are TRBV29-1 and TRBJ1-1; D unclear. Per germline, CDR1 SQVTM and CDR2 ANQGSEA. V was pared by 6 bases and J by 3 bases, with 14 bases between. The CDR3 runs 13 residues. The CDR3 loop is CSVEFSQDTEAFF. Written as DNA, the CDR3 is TGCAGCGTGGAATTCTCTCAGGACACTGAAGCTTTCTTT.

The chain recombines TRBV6-6 with TRBJ1-2, with TRBD1 matching 9 bases. The V gene's germline CDR1 is MNHNY and CDR2 SVGAGI (reference sequence). With 0 bases clipped from V and 5 bases from J, the junction kept 7 bases outside the gene matches. The CDR3 contains 16 residues. The CDR3 region is CASSYSKGQGLYGYTF. The CDR3 DNA is TGTGCCAGCAGTTACTCGAAGGGACAGGGCCTGTATGGCTACACCTTC.

The CDR3 here is CASSLGLAGGPGYEQYF. The CDR3 nucleotides are TGTGCCAGCAGCTTGGGACTAGCGGGAGGGCCGGGGTACGAGCAGTACTTC. The chain recombines TRBV5-5 with TRBJ2-7, with TRBD2 matching 14 bases. The CDR3 has 17 amino acids. Germline assignment: CDR1 SGHKS and CDR2 YYEKEE (reference sequence). The junction had 6 bases not matched to a gene; V was cut back by 0 bases and J by 4 bases.

In this sample, this clone turned up a few times. The chain joins TRBV2 to TRBJ2-5, with 7 bases fitting TRBD2. CDR1 SNHLY and CDR2 FYNNEI come from the germline V gene. Trimming took 7 bases from V and 3 from J; bases not matched to a gene: 8. The CDR3 has 14 amino acids. CDR3: CASKVLAAKETQYF. The DNA of the CDR3 is TGTGCCAGCAAGGTCCTAGCGGCTAAAGAGACCCAGTACTTC.

The rearrangement links TRBV21-1 to TRBJ1-4. TRBV21-1 is described as a pseudogene. CDR3 length equals 15 residues. CDR3 coding DNA: TGTGCCAGCAGTATTCCGGGCACAACTAATGAAAAACTGTTTTTT. It codes for CASSIPGTTNEKLFF.

The chain carries TRBV28 and TRBJ2-3; 8 bases line up with TRBD1. CDR1 and CDR2 (germline): MDHEN, SYDVKM. The CDR3 runs 14 residues. J gave up 1 base and V 4 bases, and 1 base lay outside the gene matches. This CDR3 is CASSSTGGTDTQYF. In DNA form, the CDR3 reads TGTGCCAGCAGTTCGACAGGGGGCACAGATACGCAGTATTTT.

The chain couples TRBV7-9 to TRBJ2-7; weak D call: TRBD2 (5 bases). Germline V gives CDR1 SEHNR, CDR2 FQNEAQ (reference sequence). CDR3 length: 16 amino acids. V lost 5 bases, J lost 2 bases, and 19 bases lay in between. CDR3 loop: CASSTGLLELAYEQYF. The DNA for the CDR3 is TGTGCCAGCAGCACCGGACTCCTAGAACTGGCCTACGAGCAGTACTTC.

The chain carries TRBV4-3 and TRBJ2-5; 8 nucleotides agree with TRBD1. Germline V gene lookup returns CDR1 LGHNA and CDR2 YSLEER. The CDR3 contains 14 residues. Losses at the gene ends were 0 bases for V and 7 bases for J; bases not matched to a gene: 4. The CDR3 here is CASSQDQGAGTQYF. The CDR3 region has the DNA TGCGCCAGCAGCCAAGACCAGGGGGCCGGGACCCAGTACTTC.

The rearrangement uses TRBV7-2 and TRBJ1-2, with 10 positions matching TRBD1. The trim removed 5 bases at V and 6 bases at J, leaving 3 bases unmatched. This CDR3 region has 13 residues. Germline V gives CDR1 SGHTA, CDR2 FQGNSA. The CDR3 DNA follows: TGTGCCAGCAGCGTAGGACAGGGGGATGGCTACACCTTC. It yields the protein CASSVGQGDGYTF.

The rearrangement uses TRBV14 and TRBJ2-1; 14 nucleotides align to TRBD2. The CDR3 runs 15 residues. After removal of 4 bases from V and 8 bases from J, the junction contained 4 bases not matched to a gene. Germline V lookup: CDR1 SGHDN, CDR2 FVKESK. The CDR3 nucleotides are TGTGCCAGCAGCCCTGGACTAGCGGGAGGTTATGAGCAGTTCTTC. As protein: CASSPGLAGGYEQFF.

This chain connects TRBV11-3 to TRBJ2-5; TRBD1 is a possible D gene (6 bases). V lost 5 bases and J lost 5, with 18 bases in between. Germline V gene data show CDR1 as SGHNT and CDR2 as YENEEA. The CDR3 loop spans 15 amino acids. The DNA for the CDR3 is TGTGCCAGCAGCCTATGGACAGCCCCCGGGGAGACCCAGTACTTC. Translated, it gives CASSLWTAPGETQYF.